This TCR beta chain was identified in a study of OX40 agonist ivuxolimab in advanced cancers. On the study more broadly: Each dose-escalation patient presented with hepatocellular carcinoma, melanoma, renal cell or head and neck cancer. Study observations and caveats: Blood T cells, both CD4+ and CD8+, expanded clonally by week 6 at 0.1 to 3.0 mg/kg.

As to this clone: Its specificity is unknown.

The CDR3 covers 13 residues. Germline CDR1 SGHTA, CDR2 FQGNSA. V lost 3 bases and J 1 base, leaving 6 bases between the germline ends. Only in-frame clones appear in the TCRdb table, and some are missing; sequencing was by immunoSEQ multiplex PCR. This sample has over 25,000 clones, with 74% found just once. The chain couples TRBV7-2 to TRBJ1-1, with D perhaps TRBD1 (5 bases). This TCR was sampled from an adult with an advanced solid tumor such as melanoma, head and neck, liver or kidney cancer. The specimen comprised CD4+ or CD8+ T cells sorted from blood, sampled in a trial of the OX40 agonist ivuxolimab. The chain's CDR3 is CASSFQGNTEAFF. CDR3 bases: TGTGCCAGCAGCTTTCAGGGGAACACTGAAGCTTTCTTT.